Listed below are T cell receptor beta chains from one sample, sequenced in a study of shared clonotypes between healthy human individuals. The assay was immunoSEQ multiplex PCR, and TCRdb's table has in-frame clones only and misses some. The table lists roughly 2.5 million clones, just over 90% of them singletons. The sequencing sample was made of naive CD4+ T cells sorted from blood. The receptors stem from a man aged 18 to 29 in good health. The CDR3 runs from the conserved cysteine through the conserved F or W. A D gene is named only where the DNA matches it firmly. The size field is filled for only some rows; it gives once, few, many or a size class.

J	V	size	D	CDR3	DNA
TRBJ2-5	TRBV7-9	few	TRBD1	CASSLQDRGLGETQYF	TGTGCCAGCAGCTTACAGGACAGGGGGCTTGGTGAGACCCAGTACTTC
TRBJ1-2	TRBV5-1	NA	NA	CASSPSVGVQNYGYTF	TGCGCCAGCAGCCCCTCCGTGGGAGTCCAAAACTATGGCTACACCTTC
TRBJ1-6	TRBV5-1	NA	NA	CASSLDPGGNSPLHF	TGCGCCAGCAGCTTGGACCCCGGGGGAAATTCACCCCTCCACTTT
TRBJ2-1	TRBV9	NA	NA	CASGQSSYNEQFF	TGTGCCAGCGGACAGAGCTCCTACAATGAGCAGTTCTTC
TRBJ2-3	TRBV9	NA	NA	CASSVGAPPPTQYF	TGTGCCAGCAGCGTAGGAGCCCCCCCACCAACGCAGTATTTT
TRBJ2-7	TRBV6-1	NA	NA	CASSLVQAAYEQYF	TGTGCCAGCAGTCTGGTGCAGGCCGCCTACGAGCAGTACTTC
TRBJ1-5	TRBV28	NA	TRBD1	CASSLTGLVNQPQHF	TGTGCCAGCAGTTTGACAGGGCTAGTAAATCAGCCCCAGCATTTT
TRBJ2-2	TRBV15	NA	NA	CATSREGGGAGGELFF	TGTGCCACCAGCAGGGAAGGTGGGGGCGCGGGCGGGGAGCTGTTTTTT
TRBJ2-2	TRBV6-1	NA	TRBD2	CASSGASLAGAYTGELFF	TGTGCCAGCAGTGGCGCCTCACTAGCGGGGGCTTACACCGGGGAGCTGTTTTTT
TRBJ1-3	TRBV18	NA	TRBD1	CASSSGQGIGSGNTIYF	TGTGCCAGCTCATCTGGACAGGGGATCGGGTCTGGAAACACCATATATTTT
TRBJ2-7	TRBV10-3	NA	TRBD2	CAISEGLAGSSSYEQYF	TGTGCCATCAGTGAGGGACTAGCGGGGTCAAGCTCCTACGAGCAGTACTTC
TRBJ2-1	TRBV9	NA	TRBD2	CASSVTSGGGNEQFF	TGTGCCAGCAGCGTAACCAGCGGGGGGGGCAATGAGCAGTTCTTC
TRBJ2-2	TRBV5-5	NA	NA	CASSLAAYTNTGELFF	TGTGCCAGCAGCTTGGCGGCTTATACGAACACCGGGGAGCTGTTTTTT
TRBJ1-2	TRBV5-1	NA	NA	CASSLSHLDYGYTF	TGCGCCAGCAGCTTGTCCCATCTCGACTATGGCTACACCTTC
TRBJ2-2	TRBV5-1	NA	TRBD2	CASSLSPGGTANTGELFF	TGCGCCAGCAGCCTTTCACCCGGGGGGACCGCGAACACCGGGGAGCTGTTTTTT
TRBJ2-3	TRBV19	NA	NA	CASSTEGGTDTQYF	TGTGCCAGTAGCACCGAGGGGGGCACAGATACGCAGTATTTT
TRBJ1-2	TRBV6-5	NA	NA	CASSWDADYGYTF	TGTGCCAGCAGCTGGGACGCCGACTATGGCTACACCTTC
TRBJ2-7	TRBV5-1	NA	NA	CASRKTGTYEQYF	TGCGCCAGCAGAAAGACAGGAACCTACGAGCAGTACTTC
TRBJ2-4	TRBV2	once	NA	CASSVGVSDIQYF	TGTGCCAGCAGTGTGGGGGTATCGGACATTCAGTACTTC
TRBJ2-2	TRBV7-2	NA	NA	CASSPGVGGELFF	TGTGCCAGCAGCCCAGGGGTGGGCGGGGAGCTGTTTTTT
TRBJ1-6	TRBV7-9	NA	NA	CASSQEGVSYNSPLHF	TGTGCCAGCAGCCAAGAAGGCGTTTCCTATAATTCACCCCTCCACTTT
TRBJ2-5	TRBV4-1	NA	TRBD2	CASSYAGLAGEETQYF	TGCGCCAGCAGCTACGCGGGACTAGCGGGAGAAGAGACCCAGTACTTC
TRBJ1-3	TRBV5-6	NA	NA	CASSLVKGAGNTIYF	TGTGCCAGCAGCTTAGTGAAGGGGGCTGGAAACACCATATATTTT
TRBJ1-3	TRBV25-1	NA	NA	CASSESGSGNTIYF	TGTGCCAGCAGTGAATCTGGTTCTGGAAACACCATATATTTT
TRBJ2-7	TRBV6-1	NA	TRBD1	CASRFSTGAGNEQYF	TGTGCCAGCCGTTTTTCCACAGGGGCCGGGAACGAGCAGTACTTC
TRBJ1-1	TRBV11-2	NA	TRBD1	CASSLYRGGTEAFF	TGTGCCAGCAGCTTGTACAGGGGAGGAACTGAAGCTTTCTTT
TRBJ2-5	TRBV7-2	NA	NA	CASSLTRETQYF	TGTGCCAGCAGCTTGACTCGGGAGACCCAGTACTTC
TRBJ1-1	TRBV19	NA	NA	CASSIDSGPRREAFF	TGTGCCAGTAGTATAGATTCGGGTCCCCGGAGGGAAGCTTTCTTT
TRBJ2-2	TRBV6-6	once	TRBD2	CASSSTSDTGELFF	TGTGCCAGCAGTTCCACTAGCGACACCGGGGAGCTGTTTTTT
TRBJ1-1	TRBV19	few	TRBD1	CASRNGRGQANTEAFF	TGTGCCAGTAGGAACGGGCGGGGACAGGCGAACACTGAAGCTTTCTTT
TRBJ1-4	TRBV11-2	NA	NA	CASSTSGTSNEKLFF	TGTGCCAGCAGCACTAGCGGGACAAGTAATGAAAAACTGTTTTTT
TRBJ2-5	TRBV7-2	NA	TRBD2	CASSLESGRRGKETQYF	TGTGCCAGCAGCTTAGAATCCGGACGGCGGGGGAAAGAGACCCAGTACTTC
TRBJ1-3	TRBV7-8	NA	NA	CASSLDPKGNTIYF	TGTGCCAGCAGCCTGGACCCCAAAGGAAACACCATATATTTT
TRBJ1-1	TRBV29-1	NA	NA	CSVWGGGGNTEAFF	TGCAGCGTTTGGGGTGGAGGGGGGAACACTGAAGCTTTCTTT
TRBJ2-7	TRBV4-1	NA	TRBD2	CASSPTPWGGEQYF	TGCGCCAGCAGCCCGACCCCCTGGGGGGGCGAGCAGTACTTC
TRBJ2-2	TRBV30	NA	NA	CAWRGGPGELFF	TGTGCCTGGAGGGGGGGTCCCGGGGAGCTGTTTTTT
TRBJ2-5	TRBV4-2	NA	NA	CASSMVLGETQYF	TGTGCCAGCAGCATGGTCCTTGGAGAGACCCAGTACTTC
TRBJ1-5	TRBV18	NA	TRBD1	CASSSSTGLSNQPQHF	TGTGCCAGCTCATCATCGACAGGGTTGAGCAATCAGCCCCAGCATTTT
TRBJ2-7	TRBV18	NA	NA	CASSPPRQGLEQYF	TGTGCCAGCTCACCACCTCGGCAGGGTCTCGAGCAGTACTTC
TRBJ2-7	TRBV19	NA	TRBD2	CASSLRTSGTYEQYF	TGTGCCAGTAGCCTCAGGACTAGCGGGACCTACGAGCAGTACTTC
TRBJ2-7	TRBV18	NA	TRBD1	CASSRTGSTHEQYF	TGTGCCAGCTCACGGACAGGTAGTACACACGAGCAGTACTTC
TRBJ1-6	TRBV27	few	TRBD1	CASSTGTGSNSPLHF	TGTGCCAGCAGTACCGGGACAGGCAGTAATTCACCCCTCCACTTT
TRBJ1-5	TRBV30	NA	TRBD1	CAWSIGTGDSAQHF	TGTGCCTGGAGTATTGGGACAGGGGATAGTGCCCAGCATTTT
TRBJ1-5	TRBV4-3	NA	TRBD1	CASSQDKGQGGGQPQHF	TGCGCCAGCAGCCAAGATAAAGGACAGGGTGGAGGTCAGCCCCAGCATTTT
TRBJ1-4	TRBV7-2	NA	NA	CASSRTLGGSNEKLFF	TGTGCCAGCAGCCGCACGCTCGGGGGCTCTAATGAAAAACTGTTTTTT
TRBJ2-3	TRBV5-1	NA	NA	CASSLGLPSTSTDTQYF	TGCGCCAGCAGCTTGGGACTACCGTCCACCTCCACAGATACGCAGTATTTT